These 12 T cell receptor beta chains were sequenced from one sample in a study of blood T cell repertoires in COVID-19. Sequenced by immunoSEQ multiplex PCR; TCRdb stores in-frame clones only, minus some. Of more than 80,000 clones listed, roughly 85% are singletons. Specimen: peripheral blood. All receptors derive from a woman between 55 and 75 years old with COVID-19, enrolled during active disease.

The chain carries TRBV3-1 (or the pseudogene TRBV3-2) and TRBJ2-3; TRBD2 might be the D (6 bases). The germline V and J ends were trimmed by 4 bases and 1 base, with 9 bases remaining between them. This CDR3 region has 14 residues. The germline V gene has CDR1 LGHDT and CDR2 YNNKEL (reference sequence). The CDR3 protein is CASSRGGGTDTQYF. CDR3 sequence (DNA): TGTGCCAGCAGCCGAGGAGGGGGCACAGATACGCAGTATTTT.

This clone has only a few counts. V gene TRBV2 combines with J gene TRBJ1-2, with D possibly being TRBD1 (5 bases). V was cut by 6 bases and J by 6 bases, with 14 bases left in between. Germline assignment: CDR1 SNHLY and CDR2 FYNNEI. This CDR3 spans 13 amino acids. This CDR3 is CASRVTDPHGYTF. The CDR3 nucleotides read TGTGCCAGCAGGGTGACAGATCCGCATGGCTACACCTTC. Complete variable domain (other parts from reference TRBV2 and TRBJ1-2): EPEVTQTPSHQVTQMGQEVILRCVPISNHLYFYWYRQILGQKVEFLVSFYNNEISEKSEIFDDQFSVERPDGSNFTLKIRSTKLEDSAMYFCASRVTDPHGYTFGSGTRLTVV.

This chain connects TRBV19 to TRBJ1-5; the match to TRBD1 covers 8 bases. Germline V gene lookup returns CDR1 LNHDA and CDR2 SQIVND (reference sequence). V was clipped by 5 bases and J by 2 bases; unmatched bases: 2. CDR3 length: 14 residues. CDR3 in amino acids: CASSETGGNQPQHF. Written as DNA, the CDR3 is TGTGCCAGTAGTGAGACAGGGGGCAATCAGCCCCAGCATTTT. Based on the CDR3 plus reference TRBV19 and TRBJ1-5, the full variable domain is DGGITQSPKYLFRKEGQNVTLSCEQNLNHDAMYWYRQDPGQGLRLIYYSQIVNDFQKGDIAEGYSVSREKKESFPLTVTSAQKNPTAFYLCASSETGGNQPQHFGDGTRLSIL.

The chain is built from TRBV30 and TRBJ2-7; 11 bases align to TRBD1. V dropped 8 bases and J dropped 5; count of bases not matched to a gene: 5. This CDR3 has 12 residues. The germline gives CDR1 GTSNPN, CDR2 SVGIG (reference sequence). The CDR3 DNA follows: TGTGCCCGAGGACAGGGGGCTAACGAGCAGTACTTC. The encoded protein is CARGQGANEQYF.

CDR3 coding DNA: TGTGCCAGCAGTTACCTTAGGCAGGGGGCGCAGCCCCAGCATTTT. Its protein is CASSYLRQGAQPQHF. V usage is TRBV6-2 or TRBV6-3 and J usage is TRBJ1-5; TRBD1 agrees at 8 bases. This CDR3 has 15 residues. Per germline, CDR1 MNHEY and CDR2 SVGEGT. V gave up 2 bases and J gave up 7 bases; unmatched junction bases: 7.

Remarks on this clone: At the DNA level, this CDR3 is encoded by other sequences in the same sample as well. The rearrangement uses TRBV5-1 and TRBJ2-3, with 7 bases aligning to TRBD1. There are 15 residues in the CDR3. Germline CDR1 is SGHRS and CDR2 is YFSETQ. Losses at the gene ends were 0 bases for V and 1 base for J; bases not matched to a gene: 2. The CDR3 nucleotides are TGCGCCAGCAGCTTGGGCCAGGGGGGCACAGATACGCAGTATTTT. Translation: CASSLGQGGTDTQYF.

This chain uses TRBV4-2 with TRBJ2-7; 11 nucleotides agree with TRBD2. CDR3 length: 20 amino acids. With V trimmed by 1 base and J by 0 bases, 14 bases remained unmatched. Germline CDR1 LGHNA, CDR2 YNFKEQ. As DNA, the CDR3 is TGTGCCAGCAGCCAAGCCCTCCGCGGACTAGCGGGCCAAAGCTCCTACGAGCAGTACTTC. It translates to CASSQALRGLAGQSSYEQYF.

CDR3 sequence reads: CASSTVYGGETQYF. The CDR3 DNA follows: TGTGCCAGCAGCACCGTCTACGGGGGGGAGACCCAGTACTTC. The chain joins TRBV7-9 to TRBJ2-5; 7 bases are shared with TRBD2. The V gene's germline CDR1 is SEHNR and CDR2 FQNEAQ (reference sequence). This CDR3 is built from 14 residues. J gave up 5 bases and V 5 bases, and 8 bases lay outside the gene matches.

The chain couples TRBV7-2 to TRBJ2-7; 8 bases fit TRBD1. V dropped 1 base and J dropped 7; count of bases not matched to a gene: 9. This CDR3 has 15 amino acids. Germline CDR1 and CDR2: SGHTA and FQGNSA. The CDR3 spells CASSLGGRGRGEQYF. For the CDR3, the DNA is TGTGCCAGCAGCTTAGGCGGCAGGGGGCGAGGGGAGCAGTACTTC.

This clone was seen a handful of times. The J gene is TRBJ1-1, the V gene TRBV28, with 7 positions matching TRBD1. The junction had 6 bases not matched to a gene; V was cut back by 4 bases and J by 1 base. Germline values: CDR1 MDHEN, CDR2 SYDVKM. The CDR3 is 15 residues long. CDR3 loop: CASSSPGTANTEAFF. The CDR3 region has the DNA TGTGCCAGCAGTTCCCCCGGGACAGCGAACACTGAAGCTTTCTTT.

The chain combines TRBV11-3 with TRBJ2-7; maybe TRBD2 (6 bases). The CDR3 runs to 14 residues. Trimming took off 5 bases at V and 5 bases at J, with 16 bases between the two ends. CDR1 and CDR2 from the germline V gene are SGHNT and YENEEA. CDR3 nucleotide sequence: TGTGCCAGCAGCCCGAGCGGGCTACAGCACGAGCAGTACTTC. Translating it yields CASSPSGLQHEQYF. Drawing the rest from reference TRBV11-3 and TRBJ2-7, the complete variable domain is EAGVVQSPRYKIIEKKQPVAFWCNPISGHNTLYWYLQNLGQGPELLIRYENEEAVDDSQLPKDRFSAERLKGVDSTLKIQPAELGDSAVYLCASSPSGLQHEQYFGPGTRLTVT.

The chain joins TRBV5-4 to TRBJ2-1; a weak D match, TRBD2 (6 bases). Trimming pared 4 bases from V and 2 bases from J, leaving 13 bases between. This CDR3 is built from 15 residues. Germline lookup yields CDR1 SGHNT and CDR2 YYREEE (reference sequence). The CDR3 sequence: CASSRGKEAYNEQFF. The DNA for the CDR3 is TGTGCCAGCAGCCGCGGGAAGGAGGCCTACAATGAGCAGTTCTTC.